This T cell receptor (beta chain) was identified in a study of blood T cell repertoires in COVID-19. Study-level information: PBMCs, B-cell-depleted T cells, or T cells provided the cDNA or gDNA that made up the material.

The CDR3 extends over 14 amino acids. CDR1 is LGHDT, CDR2 YNNKEL, per germline (reference sequence). Trimming pared 1 base from V and 1 base from J, leaving 7 bases between. The repertoire was sequenced with immunoSEQ multiplex PCR; TCRdb's copy has only in-frame clones and lacks some. The sample records about 78,000 clones, roughly 73% being singletons. This clone has more than one count but fewer than ten. Material: peripheral blood. The V call is TRBV3-1 (or the pseudogene TRBV3-2), the J call TRBJ1-1; D gene ambiguous. The sequence derives from a human donor in a cohort sampled during active COVID-19. The CDR3 region is CASSQGVRNTEAFF. The DNA of the CDR3 is TGTGCCAGCAGCCAAGGCGTCCGGAACACTGAAGCTTTCTTT.